This TCR beta chain was identified in a study of blood T cell repertoires in COVID-19. Study at large: Samples of COVID-19 (acute and convalescent) were obtained from the United States, Italy and Spain. The cDNA or gDNA used as material had been derived from T cells, B-cell-depleted T cells, or PBMCs.

The CDR3 covers 14 residues. Germline CDR1 MNHNY, CDR2 SVGAGI (reference sequence). V lost 2 bases, J lost 8 bases, and 15 bases lay in between. In the study's own analysis: The assay estimated nucleated cells by amplifying reference gene primers. TCRdb keeps only in-frame clones here, not all; method: immunoSEQ multiplex PCR. V, J and clone size reflect that table, while D and trimming were determined from the DNA. Of about 440,000 clones detected, around 88% appear once; the ten largest clones hold over 4%. The V gene is TRBV6-6, the J gene TRBJ1-2; D perhaps matches TRBD1 (5 bases). This receptor was taken from a woman in her twenties or thirties with acute or convalescent COVID-19. The sample taken for sequencing was peripheral blood. The CDR3 sequence: CASSYRGGVEGYTF. In DNA, the CDR3 is TGTGCCAGCAGTTACCGCGGGGGAGTCGAAGGCTACACCTTC.